What follows are 3 T cell receptor beta chains derived from one specimen sequenced in a study of blood T cell repertoires in COVID-19. Data came from immunoSEQ multiplex PCR; TCRdb stores just in-frame clones and leaves some out. This table has under 500,000 clones, 87% appearing once. Sequencing used PBMCs or T cells enriched from blood (not recorded which). These TCRs come from a woman in her late teens or twenties with acute COVID-19.

V and J are TRBV11-2 and TRBJ2-7; D possibly corresponds to TRBD2 (6 bases). Germline loops: CDR1 SGHAT, CDR2 FQNNGV. The CDR3 runs 12 residues. V lost 3 bases, J lost 5 bases, and 8 bases lay in between. The CDR3 here is CASSLRRDEQYF. The CDR3 nucleotides read TGTGCCAGCAGCTTGAGGAGGGACGAGCAGTACTTC.

The chain couples TRBV2 to TRBJ1-1; TRBD1 matches 9 bases. The CDR3 loop spans 11 amino acids. The V gene end was trimmed by 6 bases and the J gene end by 11 bases; junction bases not matched to a gene: 4. CDR1 is SNHLY and CDR2 is FYNNEI in the germline V gene. CDR3 loop: CASRGQGDAFF. DNA for the CDR3: TGTGCCAGCAGGGGACAGGGTGACGCTTTCTTT.

The V and J genes are TRBV11-2 and TRBJ2-7; D is unresolved. This CDR3 has 13 amino acids. The germline V gene has CDR1 SGHAT and CDR2 FQNNGV. Trimming left V 1 base short and J 3 bases short, with 7 bases between. The CDR3: CASSLGAGYEQYF. The CDR3 coding sequence is TGTGCCAGCAGCTTAGGAGCTGGCTACGAGCAGTACTTC.